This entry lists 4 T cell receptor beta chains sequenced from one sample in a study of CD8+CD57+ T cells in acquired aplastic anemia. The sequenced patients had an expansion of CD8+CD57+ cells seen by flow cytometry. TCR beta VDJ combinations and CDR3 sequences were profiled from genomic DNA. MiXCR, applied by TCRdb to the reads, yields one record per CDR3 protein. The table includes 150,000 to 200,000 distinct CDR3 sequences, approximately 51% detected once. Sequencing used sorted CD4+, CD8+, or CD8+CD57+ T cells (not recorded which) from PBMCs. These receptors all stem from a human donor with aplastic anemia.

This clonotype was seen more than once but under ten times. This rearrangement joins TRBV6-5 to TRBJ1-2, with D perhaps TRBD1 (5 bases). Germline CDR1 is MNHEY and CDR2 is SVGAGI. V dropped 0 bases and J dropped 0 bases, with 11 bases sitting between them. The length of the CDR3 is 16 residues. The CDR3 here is CASSYSGRTSNYGYTF. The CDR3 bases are TGTGCCAGCAGTTACTCCGGCAGGACATCTAACTATGGCTACACCTTC.

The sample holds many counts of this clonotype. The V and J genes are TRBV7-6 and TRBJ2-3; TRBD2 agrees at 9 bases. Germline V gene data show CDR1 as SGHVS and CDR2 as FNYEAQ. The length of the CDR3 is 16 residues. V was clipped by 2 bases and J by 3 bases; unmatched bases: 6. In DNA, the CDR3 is TGTGCCAGCAGCTTAAGTAAAGCGGGAGGAACAGATACGCAGTATTTT. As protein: CASSLSKAGGTDTQYF.

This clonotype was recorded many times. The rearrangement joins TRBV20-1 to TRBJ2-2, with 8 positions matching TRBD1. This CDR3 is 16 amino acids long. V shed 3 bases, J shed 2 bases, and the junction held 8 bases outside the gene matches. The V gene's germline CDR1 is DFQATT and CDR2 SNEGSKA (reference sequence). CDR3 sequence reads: CSASGPGGSNTGELFF. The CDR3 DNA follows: TGCAGTGCTAGCGGTCCAGGGGGCTCAAACACCGGGGAGCTGTTTTTT.

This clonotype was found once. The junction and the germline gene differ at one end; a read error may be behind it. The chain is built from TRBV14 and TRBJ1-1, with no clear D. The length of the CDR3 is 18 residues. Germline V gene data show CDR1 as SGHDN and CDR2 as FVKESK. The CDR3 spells CASSQDLAGRALNAEAFF. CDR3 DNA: TGTGCCAGCAGCCAAGACCTGGCGGGAAGGGCCCTGAACGCTGAAGCTTTCTTT.